This T cell receptor (beta chain) was found in a study of T cell repertoires in cytomegalovirus infection. Study overall: From public TCR beta signatures came an indication of both CMV infection and matching HLA type.

Germline V CDR1 and CDR2: KGHDR, SFDVKD. The CDR3 is 14 residues long. V dropped 8 bases and J dropped 0 bases, with 11 bases sitting between them. As concerns this clonotype: Its specificity is not known.

TCRdb called the reads again in MiXCR, with one record for every CDR3 protein. The table includes roughly 120,000 distinct CDR3 sequences, around 10% detected once. Sequences were obtained from PBMCs, sequenced either directly or after in vitro stimulation (not recorded which). This chain links TRBV24-1 with TRBJ2-3; D could derive from TRBD1 or TRBD2 (5 bases each). This clonotype was obtained from a human donor in good health (CMV status not recorded). Some clones in this sample may be carry-over from other donors' samples. The CDR3 DNA follows: TGTGCCACCACCGGGACGGCCAGCACAGATACGCAGTATTTT. The encoded protein is CATTGTASTDTQYF.